One sample yielded the 26 T cell receptor beta chains listed below, sequenced in a study of blood T cells in healthy people across ages. A J-beta primer mix and a sample-barcoded 5' primer were used in a second PCR of roughly 6 to 11 cycles. TCRdb re-called the 5' RACE reads with MiXCR, one entry per CDR3 protein. The table has more than 1.4 million distinct CDR3 sequences, approximately 42% seen once. The sample was blood. Every receptor here comes from a woman under 30 in good health.

The chain links TRBV4-1 to TRBJ1-5; TRBD1 aligns across 7 bases. This CDR3 contains 15 residues. Germline V gene sequence: CDR1 MGHRA, CDR2 YSYEKL. V shed 1 base and J 6 bases; nucleotides not matched to a gene: 6. CDR3 protein: CASSQGQGGVQPQHF. Written as DNA, the CDR3 is TGCGCCAGCAGCCAAGGACAGGGAGGAGTTCAGCCCCAGCATTTT.

As for this clonotype: At one of its ends the junction is not consistent with the germline gene, which may arise from a read error. This rearrangement joins TRBV7-9 to TRBJ1-1, with a possible D match to TRBD1 (5 bases). This CDR3 region has 13 residues. In germline, CDR1 is SEHNR, CDR2 FQNEAQ (reference sequence). DNA for the CDR3: TGTGTCAGCAGCTTAGCCAGGGCCACTGAAGCTTTCTTT. Translation: CVSSLARATEAFF.

This sequence joins TRBV10-3 and TRBJ2-7, with 12 bases identical to TRBD1. After removal of 2 bases from V and 7 bases from J, the junction contained 6 bases not matched to a gene. This CDR3 is 15 amino acids long. CDR1 and CDR2 (germline): ENHRY, SYGVKD. The CDR3 is CAISEAGQGANEQYF. The CDR3 region has the DNA TGTGCCATCAGTGAGGCGGGACAGGGGGCCAATGAGCAGTACTTC.

The V gene is TRBV20-1, the J gene TRBJ1-2, with 7 bases aligning to TRBD1. The CDR3 extends over 12 amino acids. With V trimmed by 4 bases and J by 4 bases, 3 bases remained unmatched. Germline loops: CDR1 DFQATT, CDR2 SNEGSKA (reference sequence). The CDR3 bases are TGCAGTGCTACAGGGGGGCTCTATGGCTACACCTTC. Amino acid sequence: CSATGGLYGYTF.

The chain uses TRBV6-6 and TRBJ1-5; D not certain. Germline V lookup: CDR1 MNHNY, CDR2 SVGAGI (reference sequence). Trimming took 2 bases from V and 2 from J, leaving 16 bases between them. The CDR3 is made up of 17 amino acids. The CDR3 region is CASSYGGGTARNQPQHF. Written as DNA, the CDR3 is TGTGCCAGCAGTTACGGAGGTGGTACAGCTCGCAATCAGCCCCAGCATTTT.

The rearrangement uses TRBV9 and TRBJ2-1; a possible D gene is TRBD1 (5 bases). V lost 3 bases and J 3 bases, leaving 13 bases between the germline ends. Germline CDR1 reads SGDLS; CDR2 reads YYNGEE. The CDR3 is 15 amino acids. The CDR3 sequence is CASSEESDSYNEQFF. The CDR3 region has the DNA TGTGCCAGCAGCGAGGAATCTGACAGCTACAATGAGCAGTTCTTC.

Concerning this clonotype: At one of its ends the junction is not consistent with the germline gene, which may arise from a read error. This sequence joins TRBV6-2 or TRBV6-3 and TRBJ2-1; no firm D call. CDR3 length equals 15 residues. From germline, CDR1 is MNHEY and CDR2 SVGEGT. CDR3 loop: CASSYPPSSYKERFF. The CDR3 DNA follows: TGTGCCAGCAGTTACCCTCCGAGCTCCTACAAGGAGCGGTTCTTC.

In its sample, this clonotype was seen once. The junction departs from germline at one end; a sequencing error may be responsible. The chain uses TRBV5-1 and TRBJ1-2, with D unclear. The CDR3 has 13 residues. The V gene's germline CDR1 is SGHRS and CDR2 YFSETQ. CDR3 loop: CTSRFDGESGYTF. In DNA, the CDR3 is TGCACCAGCAGGTTCGACGGAGAGTCTGGCTACACCTTC.

The J gene is TRBJ2-5, the V gene TRBV20-1; TRBD2 aligns across 9 bases. V was clipped by 3 bases and J by 2 bases; unmatched bases: 7. The CDR3 covers 15 residues. From germline, CDR1 is DFQATT and CDR2 SNEGSKA (reference sequence). CDR3 loop: CSASVVAGEQETQYF. As DNA, the CDR3 is TGCAGTGCTAGTGTCGTAGCGGGAGAACAAGAGACCCAGTACTTC.

The V gene is TRBV4-1, the J gene TRBJ1-6; 7 positions match TRBD1. V was clipped by 0 bases and J by 9 bases; unmatched bases: 8. The CDR3 has 16 amino acids. Germline loops: CDR1 MGHRA, CDR2 YSYEKL. The CDR3: CASSQERQGGFSPLHF. The CDR3 coding sequence is TGCGCCAGCAGCCAAGAAAGGCAGGGGGGTTTTTCACCCCTCCACTTT.

This clonotype occurred many times. This chain connects TRBV12-3 or TRBV12-4 to TRBJ2-7; TRBD2 aligns across 10 bases. CDR3 length: 14 residues. V shed 5 bases, J shed 3 bases, and the junction held 4 bases outside the gene matches. CDR3 bases: TGTGCCAGCAGTCTTAGCGGGGGGAACTACGAGCAGTACTTC. It codes for CASSLSGGNYEQYF.

The genes are TRBV25-1 and TRBJ1-2; TRBD1 matches 7 bases. Trimming took 7 bases from V and 8 from J; bases not matched to a gene: 7. The length of the CDR3 is 12 residues. Germline V gene lookup returns CDR1 MGHDK and CDR2 SYGVNS. The CDR3 DNA reads TGTGCCAGCACCCGACAGGGTTGCGGCTACACCTTC. It translates to CASTRQGCGYTF.

This chain connects TRBV3-1 to TRBJ2-7; perhaps TRBD2 as D (5 bases). This CDR3 is built from 13 residues. Germline V gene sequence: CDR1 LGHDT, CDR2 YNNKEL (reference sequence). V was cut by 0 bases and J by 7 bases, with 10 bases left in between. Here the CDR3 DNA reads TGTGCCAGCAGCCAAGACCCGCGCGGGGAGCAGTACTTC. This sequence encodes CASSQDPRGEQYF.

This clonotype has more than one count but fewer than ten. The V and J genes are TRBV12-3 or TRBV12-4 and TRBJ2-1, with TRBD2 identical over 10 bases. The CDR3 runs 16 residues. Trimming removed 2 bases from V and 8 bases from J; junction bases left unmatched: 9. CDR3: CASSLSRASGSDEQFF. The CDR3 DNA reads as TGTGCCAGCAGTTTATCGAGGGCTAGCGGGAGCGATGAGCAGTTCTTC.

This clonotype was seen only a few times. V is TRBV14 and J is TRBJ2-1; D is unclear. Germline-derived CDR1 and CDR2 are SGHDN and FVKESK. The CDR3 length is 14 residues. Trimming shortened V by 1 base and J by 8 bases, and 12 bases separated the two germline ends. The CDR3 DNA sequence: TGTGCCAGCAGCCAAGGGATAGCTGGGGATGAGCAGTTCTTC. Translated, it gives CASSQGIAGDEQFF.

J is TRBJ2-5 and V is TRBV7-9; D is possibly TRBD2 (5 bases). This CDR3 contains 14 residues. Germline lookup yields CDR1 SEHNR and CDR2 FQNEAQ (reference sequence). The germline V and J ends were trimmed by 1 base and 11 bases, with 17 bases remaining between them. CDR3 bases: TGTGCCAGCAGCTTAGGCGACTCTATTAGGGAGCAGTACTTC. This encodes CASSLGDSIREQYF.

On this clonotype: Germline and junction disagree at one end, which may indicate a read error. The gene calls are TRBV12-3 or TRBV12-4 and TRBJ1-2; D is unclear. The CDR3 has 14 residues. CDR3 nucleotide sequence: TGTGCCAGCAGATCTGTCGGCCTTCGATATGACTACACCTTC. Its translation: CASRSVGLRYDYTF.

CDR3 bases: TGTGCCAGCAGAACCGGGACGGCGGACACTGAAGCTTTCTTT. It specifies CASRTGTADTEAFF. The rearrangement joins TRBV2 to TRBJ1-1; a possible D gene is TRBD1 (5 bases). The CDR3 extends over 14 amino acids. Germline V gives CDR1 SNHLY, CDR2 FYNNEI. The V end lost 6 bases, the J end lost 3 bases, and 14 bases lay between the germline ends.

The genes are TRBV6-5 and TRBJ2-7; the match to TRBD2 covers 13 bases. CDR3 size: 15 residues. Germline lookup yields CDR1 MNHEY and CDR2 SVGAGI. The J segment lost 5 bases and the V segment lost 6 bases, leaving 7 bases of the junction unmatched. This chain's CDR3 is CASSQTSGRVDEQYF. The CDR3 DNA reads TGTGCCAGCAGCCAAACTAGCGGGAGGGTGGACGAGCAGTACTTC.

This clonotype was seen more than once but under ten times. V and J are TRBV10-3 and TRBJ2-1, with 9 bases lining up with TRBD1. Per the germline V gene, CDR1 is ENHRY and CDR2 is SYGVKD. CDR3 length equals 14 residues. V shed 10 bases, J shed 9 bases, and the junction held 13 bases outside the gene matches. The CDR3, as DNA: TGTGCCACCAGACCGGGACAGGGTAGTGGTGAGCAGTTCTTC. Its translation is CATRPGQGSGEQFF.

The V and J genes are TRBV4-2 and TRBJ1-1; 7 bases fit TRBD1. V lost 0 bases, J lost 5 bases, and 3 bases stayed unmatched. Looked up from germline, CDR1 is LGHNA and CDR2 is YNFKEQ. CDR3 length: 14 amino acids. CDR3 sequence: CASSQDTGATEAFF. DNA of the CDR3: TGTGCCAGCAGCCAAGATACAGGGGCTACTGAAGCTTTCTTT.

This chain connects TRBV10-1 to TRBJ1-1; D remains ambiguous. Germline V CDR1 and CDR2: WNHNN, SYGVQD (reference sequence). CDR3 length equals 14 residues. Trimming took off 2 bases at V and 1 base at J, with 8 bases between the two ends. In DNA form, the CDR3 reads TGCGCCAGCAGTGAGGGATTTCGGAACACTGAAGCTTTCTTT. Its protein is CASSEGFRNTEAFF.

This clonotype has only a few counts. The rearrangement uses TRBV7-3 and TRBJ2-1, with 8 bases aligning to TRBD1. Germline V gene lookup returns CDR1 SGHTA and CDR2 FQGTGA. CDR3 length equals 15 residues. V was pared by 5 bases and J by 7 bases, with 10 bases of the junction left unmatched. The CDR3 DNA reads as TGTGCCAGCAGCCAACCGGGGACAGGAAAAAATGAGCAGTTCTTC. Protein: CASSQPGTGKNEQFF.

V gene TRBV6-5 combines with J gene TRBJ2-1; tentatively, D is TRBD2 (6 bases). The assigned J gene may be wrong: the sequence end matches TRBJ2-7 better. Germline CDR1 and CDR2: MNHEY and SVGAGI. The CDR3 is 15 residues long. The DNA for the CDR3 is TGTGCCAGCAGTTACCCGGGACTTACCTACAATGAGCAGTACTTC. Its translation is CASSYPGLTYNEQYF.

This clonotype was recorded a few times. CDR3 DNA: TGTGCCAGCAGCGTGGGGACTAGCGGGGCCCTTGATACGCAGTATTTT. Protein sequence: CASSVGTSGALDTQYF. The V gene is TRBV9, the J gene TRBJ2-3; 13 positions match TRBD2. V lost 2 bases to trimming and J lost 6 bases; unmatched junction nucleotides: 6. Germline lookup yields CDR1 SGDLS and CDR2 YYNGEE. CDR3 length: 16 amino acids. The complete variable domain, with remaining parts taken from reference TRBV9 and TRBJ2-3, reads DSGVTQTPKHLITATGQRVTLRCSPRSGDLSVYWYQQSLDQGLQFLIQYYNGEERAKGNILERFSAQQFPDLHSELNLSSLELGDSALYFCASSVGTSGALDTQYFGPGTRLTVL.

V and J are TRBV6-1 and TRBJ1-4; D is uncertain. V was clipped by 3 bases and J by 5 bases, with 19 bases between them. CDR3 size: 17 residues. Germline V gene data show CDR1 as MNHNS and CDR2 as SASEGT. CDR3 nucleotides: TGTGCCAGCAGTGACCCTTCCCCGGTTGGTCTAAATGAAAAACTGTTTTTT. Translation: CASSDPSPVGLNEKLFF.